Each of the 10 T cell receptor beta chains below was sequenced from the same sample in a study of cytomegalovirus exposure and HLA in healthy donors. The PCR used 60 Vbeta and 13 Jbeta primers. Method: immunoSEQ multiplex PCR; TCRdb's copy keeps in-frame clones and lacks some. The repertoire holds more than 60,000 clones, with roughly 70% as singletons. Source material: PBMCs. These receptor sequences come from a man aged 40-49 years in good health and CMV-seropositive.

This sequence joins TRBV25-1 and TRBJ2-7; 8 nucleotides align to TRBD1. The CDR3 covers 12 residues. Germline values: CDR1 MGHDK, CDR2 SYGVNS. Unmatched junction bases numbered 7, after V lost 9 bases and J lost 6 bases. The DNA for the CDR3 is TGTGCCAGTCGGACAGGGTTAGGCGAGCAGTACTTC. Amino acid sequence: CASRTGLGEQYF.

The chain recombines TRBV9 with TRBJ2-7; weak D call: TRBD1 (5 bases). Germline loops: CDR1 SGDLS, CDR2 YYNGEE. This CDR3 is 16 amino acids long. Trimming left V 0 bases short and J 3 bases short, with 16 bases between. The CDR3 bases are TGTGCCAGCAGCGTAGATGGGGCCCCTACAGTCTACGAGCAGTACTTC. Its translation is CASSVDGAPTVYEQYF. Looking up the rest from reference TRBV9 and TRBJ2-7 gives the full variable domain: DSGVTQTPKHLITATGQRVTLRCSPRSGDLSVYWYQQSLDQGLQFLIQYYNGEERAKGNILERFSAQQFPDLHSELNLSSLELGDSALYFCASSVDGAPTVYEQYFGPGTRLTVT.

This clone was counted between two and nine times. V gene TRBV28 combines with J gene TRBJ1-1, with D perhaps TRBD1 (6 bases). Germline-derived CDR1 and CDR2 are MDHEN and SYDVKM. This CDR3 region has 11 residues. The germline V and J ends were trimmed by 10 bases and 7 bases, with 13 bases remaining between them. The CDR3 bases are TGTGCCACCAAAAACAGGGATGAAGCTTTCTTT. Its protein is CATKNRDEAFF.

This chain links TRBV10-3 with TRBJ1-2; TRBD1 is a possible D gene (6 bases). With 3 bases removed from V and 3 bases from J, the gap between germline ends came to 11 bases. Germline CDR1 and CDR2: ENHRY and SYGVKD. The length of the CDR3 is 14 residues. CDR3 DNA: TGTGCCATCAGTGATCAGGGGTTCGACTATGGCTACACCTTC. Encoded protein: CAISDQGFDYGYTF.

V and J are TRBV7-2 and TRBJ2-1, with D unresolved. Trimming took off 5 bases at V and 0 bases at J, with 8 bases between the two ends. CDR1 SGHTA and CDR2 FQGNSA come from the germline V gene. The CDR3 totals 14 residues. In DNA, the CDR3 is TGTGCCAGCAGCCTACGAAGCTCCTACAATGAGCAGTTCTTC. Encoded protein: CASSLRSSYNEQFF.

The CDR3 sequence: CAWRFAGVYEQYF. In DNA form, the CDR3 reads TGTGCCTGGCGCTTCGCGGGAGTATACGAGCAGTACTTC. The genes are TRBV30 and TRBJ2-7, with 7 positions matching TRBD2. Germline V gene sequence: CDR1 GTSNPN, CDR2 SVGIG (reference sequence). This CDR3 has 13 residues. The trim removed 5 bases at V and 4 bases at J, leaving 8 bases unmatched.

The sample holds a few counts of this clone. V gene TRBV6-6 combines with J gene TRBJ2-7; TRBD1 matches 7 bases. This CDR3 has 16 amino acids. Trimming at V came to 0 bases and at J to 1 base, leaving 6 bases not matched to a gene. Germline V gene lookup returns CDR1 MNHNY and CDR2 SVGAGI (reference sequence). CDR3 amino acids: CASSYSRDRASYEQYF. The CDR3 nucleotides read TGTGCCAGCAGTTACTCAAGGGACAGAGCTTCCTACGAGCAGTACTTC.

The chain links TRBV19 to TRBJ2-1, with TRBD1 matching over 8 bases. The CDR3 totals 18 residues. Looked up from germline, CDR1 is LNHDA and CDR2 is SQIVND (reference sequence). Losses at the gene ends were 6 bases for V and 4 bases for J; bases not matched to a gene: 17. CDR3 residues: CASSSSPRTGWGYNEQFF. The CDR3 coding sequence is TGTGCCAGTAGCTCTTCCCCCAGGACAGGGTGGGGATACAATGAGCAGTTCTTC.

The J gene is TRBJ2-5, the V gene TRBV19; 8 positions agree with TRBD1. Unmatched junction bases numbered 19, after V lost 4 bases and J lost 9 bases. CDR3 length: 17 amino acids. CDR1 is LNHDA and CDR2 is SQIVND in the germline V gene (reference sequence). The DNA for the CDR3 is TGTGCCAGTAGTACCGGGACAGGCGGTGCCCATGACAGGGCCCAGTACTTC. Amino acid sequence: CASSTGTGGAHDRAQYF.

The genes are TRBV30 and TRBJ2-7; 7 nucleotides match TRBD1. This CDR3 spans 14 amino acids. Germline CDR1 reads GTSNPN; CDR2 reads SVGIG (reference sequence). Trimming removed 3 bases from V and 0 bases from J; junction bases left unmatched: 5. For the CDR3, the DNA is TGTGCCTGGAGGAAATGGGACAGCTCCTACGAGCAGTACTTC. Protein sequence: CAWRKWDSSYEQYF.